The clone carrying this TCR beta chain showed up just a few times. Its antigen is not known. Other nucleotide sequences from this sample produce the same CDR3. TCRdb's table, derived via immunoSEQ multiplex PCR, lists solely in-frame clones and lacks some. The profile covers 70,000 or so clones, with roughly nine tenths appearing a single time and 0.94% taken by the ten largest. The data belong to a study of OX40 agonist ivuxolimab in advanced cancers. Study background: Dose-escalation patients had hepatocellular carcinoma, melanoma, renal cell or head and neck cancer. Partial responses were observed in three patients, of whom one had hepatocellular carcinoma and two had cutaneous melanoma. Among those enrolled, mean age was about 63 years (range roughly 20 to 80) and 75% to 85% were male. Study findings and constraints: Partial responders receiving 0.1-3.0 mg/kg showed among the lowest clonal expansion.

This CDR3 has 13 residues. Per the germline V gene, CDR1 is SGDLS and CDR2 is YYNGEE. Between the trimmed V and J ends, which lost 4 bases and 3 bases, there was a span of 8 bases. The input for sequencing was CD4+ or CD8+ T cells sorted from blood, taken in a trial of the OX40 agonist ivuxolimab. This TCR derives from an adult with an advanced solid tumor such as melanoma, head and neck, liver or kidney cancer. The J gene is TRBJ1-3, the V gene TRBV9, with TRBD1 as a possible D gene (5 bases). CDR3: CASSRGDGNTIYF. The CDR3 region has the DNA TGTGCCAGCAGCAGGGGCGATGGAAACACCATATATTTT.